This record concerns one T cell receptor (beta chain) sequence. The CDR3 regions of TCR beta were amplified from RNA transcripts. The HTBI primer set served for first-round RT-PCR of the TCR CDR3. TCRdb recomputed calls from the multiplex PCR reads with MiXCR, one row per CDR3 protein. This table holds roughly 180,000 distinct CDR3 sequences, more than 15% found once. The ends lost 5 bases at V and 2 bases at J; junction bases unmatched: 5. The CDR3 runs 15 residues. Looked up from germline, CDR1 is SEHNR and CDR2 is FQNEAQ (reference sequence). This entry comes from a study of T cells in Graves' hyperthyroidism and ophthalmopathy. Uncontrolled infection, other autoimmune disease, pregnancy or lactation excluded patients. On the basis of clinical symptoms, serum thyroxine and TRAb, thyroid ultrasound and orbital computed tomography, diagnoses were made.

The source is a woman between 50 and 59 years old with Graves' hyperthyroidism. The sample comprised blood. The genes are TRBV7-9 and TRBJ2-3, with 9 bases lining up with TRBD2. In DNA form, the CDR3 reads TGTGCCAGCAGCAAACTAGCGGGCTCCACAGATACGCAGTATTTT. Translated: CASSKLAGSTDTQYF. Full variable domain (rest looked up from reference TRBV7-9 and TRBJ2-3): DTGVSQNPRHKITKRGQNVTFRCDPISEHNRLYWYRQTLGQGPEFLTYFQNEAQLEKSRLLSDRFSAERPKGSFSTLEIQRTEQGDSAMYLCASSKLAGSTDTQYFGPGTRLTVL.